What follows are 19 T cell receptor beta chains derived from one specimen sequenced in a study of tumor and adjacent non-tumor tissue in lung cancer. This sample's RNA came from whole unsorted tissue. A modified ARM-PCR protocol with three rounds of nested PCR amplified TCRbeta. Each CDR3 protein gets one entry after TCRdb re-called the multiplex PCR reads with MiXCR. The table shows under 150,000 distinct CDR3 sequences, with roughly 70% occurring only once. The sample was lung tumor tissue. These receptors were taken from a man aged 60-69 years with small cell lung cancer.

The chain is built from TRBV29-1 and TRBJ2-2, with 12 nucleotides matching TRBD2. Unmatched junction bases numbered 10, after V lost 6 bases and J lost 2 bases. Germline lookup yields CDR1 SQVTM and CDR2 ANQGSEA. The CDR3 extends over 17 amino acids. The CDR3 nucleotides are TGCAGCGTCGGAGGGTCCGGACTAGCGGGAAACACCGGGGAGCTGTTTTTT. Amino acids: CSVGGSGLAGNTGELFF.

On this clonotype itself: The junction differs from germline at one of its ends, possibly a read error. V usage is TRBV11-2 and J usage is TRBJ2-5; 7 nucleotides agree with TRBD1. This CDR3 has 15 residues. Per the germline V gene, CDR1 is SGHAT and CDR2 is FQNNGV. The DNA of the CDR3 is TGTGCCAGTAGCCCCACCGGGACAGCTGGGGAGACCCAGCAATTC. It translates to CASSPTGTAGETQQF.

As regards this clonotype: Sequence at one end of the junction differs from germline and may be a read error. J is TRBJ2-3 and V is TRBV11-3; 9 bases align to TRBD1. Germline values: CDR1 SGHNT, CDR2 YENEEA. The CDR3 is made up of 15 amino acids. The CDR3 sequence is CASSLYRGRGDTPYF. In DNA, the CDR3 is TGTGCCAGCAGCTTATACAGGGGGCGAGGAGATACGCCGTATTTT. Complete variable domain (other parts from reference TRBV11-3 and TRBJ2-3): EAGVVQSPRYKIIEKKQPVAFWCNPISGHNTLYWYLQNLGQGPELLIRYENEEAVDDSQLPKDRFSAERLKGVDSTLKIQPAELGDSAVYLCASSLYRGRGDTPYFGPGTRLTVL.

This clonotype came up a few times. As the CDR3 is not closed by the conserved phenylalanine or tryptophan, this likely results from a read error. The chain combines TRBV4-2 with TRBJ2-5; 16 nucleotides line up with TRBD2. The CDR3 runs to 21 residues. With 2 bases clipped from V and 4 bases from J, the junction kept 16 bases outside the gene matches. Germline loops: CDR1 LGHNA, CDR2 YNFKEQ. CDR3 in DNA: TGTGCCAGCAGCCAATCGGGTGACCGTAGGGGACTAGCGGGGGGGGGAGAGACCCAGTACTAC. It encodes CASSQSGDRRGLAGGGETQYY.

This clonotype has ten or more counts. The rearrangement links TRBV6-1 to TRBJ2-1, with D possibly TRBD2 on 5 matching bases. CDR1 and CDR2 from the germline V gene are MNHNS and SASEGT. This CDR3 is 15 amino acids long. With 7 bases removed from V and 2 bases from J, the gap between germline ends came to 15 bases. The CDR3 region has the DNA TGTGCCAGCACTTATTTAGCGAGGGCCTACAATGAGCAGTTCTTC. Translation gives CASTYLARAYNEQFF.

This clonotype was seen just once. The chain carries TRBV6-1 and TRBJ2-7; the D is unclear. CDR1 is MNHNS, CDR2 SASEGT, per germline. CDR3 size: 12 residues. The germline V and J ends were trimmed by 5 bases and 8 bases, with 13 bases remaining between them. The CDR3 DNA follows: TGTGCCAGCAGTTTTTCTGTGCGCAAGCAGTACTTC. Amino acids: CASSFSVRKQYF.

On this clonotype itself: One end of the junction does not line up with germline, which may come from a read error. V gene TRBV11-3 combines with J gene TRBJ2-5; 9 bases match TRBD1. CDR1 is SGHNT and CDR2 is YENEEA in the germline V gene. The CDR3 is made up of 15 amino acids. The CDR3 sequence is CVSSLRTGGVETQYF. For the CDR3, the DNA is TGTGTCAGCAGCCTGCGTACAGGGGGCGTAGAGACCCAATACTTC.

This chain uses TRBV20-1 with TRBJ2-1; TRBD2 aligns across 12 bases. This CDR3 contains 15 residues. Germline-derived CDR1 and CDR2 are DFQATT and SNEGSKA (reference sequence). Trimming at V came to 2 bases and at J to 11 bases, leaving 10 bases not matched to a gene. The CDR3 loop is CSARYSSGRAAKQFF. The CDR3 nucleotides read TGCAGTGCTAGATATTCTAGCGGGAGGGCCGCTAAGCAGTTCTTC.

In its sample, this clonotype was seen once. A much larger clone sits a single nucleotide away, making a read error possible. The CDR3 DNA reads as TGCAGTGCTGGGTGGGGGAGAGAGACCCAGTACTTC. This translates into CSAGWGRETQYF. This chain joins TRBV20-1 and TRBJ2-5; D possibly uses TRBD1 or TRBD2 (5 bases each). The CDR3 runs to 12 residues. Trimming cost V 5 bases and J 4 bases, with 11 bases left between them. Looked up from germline, CDR1 is DFQATT and CDR2 is SNEGSKA (reference sequence).

Details on this clonotype: Relative to the germline gene, one junction end is altered; a read error may explain this. CDR3 sequence reads: CASSWGIGTDTQYF. In DNA form, the CDR3 reads TGTGCCAGCTCCTGGGGGATCGGCACAGATACCCAGTATTTT. The chain employs TRBV6-1 and TRBJ2-3, with D perhaps given as TRBD1 or TRBD2 (5 bases each). There are 14 residues in the CDR3. The germline V gene has CDR1 MNHNS and CDR2 SASEGT.

A note on this clonotype: At one of its ends the junction is not consistent with the germline gene, which may arise from a read error. The chain uses TRBV11-2 and TRBJ2-5; 14 bases line up with TRBD2. CDR3 length: 16 amino acids. Germline V lookup: CDR1 SGHAT, CDR2 FQNNGV. The CDR3 region is CANSPGLAGGRETQYF. The CDR3 bases are TGTGCCAACAGCCCAGGACTAGCGGGAGGTCGAGAGACCCAGTACTTC.

About this clonotype: A read error may produce the germline difference seen at one junction end. The V call is TRBV20-1, the J call TRBJ2-3, with D tentatively TRBD1 or TRBD2 (5 bases each). Germline lookup yields CDR1 DFQATT and CDR2 SNEGSKA (reference sequence). The CDR3 is 12 amino acids. The CDR3 protein is CNARGTTHTQYF. As DNA, the CDR3 is TGCAATGCTAGAGGGACCACACATACGCAGTATTTT.

As for this clonotype: An end of the junction differs from the germline gene, which may be a read error. The rearrangement links TRBV29-1 to TRBJ2-2; the D gene could be TRBD1 or TRBD2 (6 bases each). The CDR3 contains 13 residues. Germline V gene lookup returns CDR1 SQVTM and CDR2 ANQGSEA. The CDR3 region has the DNA TGCAGCGTTCAGTGGGGGGCCAGAACTGAGCTCTTTTTT. Amino acid sequence: CSVQWGARTELFF.

This clonotype was recorded a few times. V and J are TRBV24-1 and TRBJ1-4, with D possibly matching TRBD1 (5 bases). The length of the CDR3 is 14 residues. Germline values: CDR1 KGHDR, CDR2 SFDVKD. Trimming took 3 bases from V and 10 from J, leaving 14 bases between them. CDR3 amino acids: CATSDRDYEGKLFF. As DNA, the CDR3 is TGTGCCACCAGTGATCGGGACTACGAGGGAAAACTGTTTTTT.

As regards this clonotype: One junction end does not reproduce the germline sequence, and a read error may be involved. The V and J genes are TRBV11-2 and TRBJ2-1, with 14 bases aligning to TRBD2. CDR3 length: 17 amino acids. Germline V CDR1 and CDR2: SGHAT, FQNNGV. The chain's CDR3 is CANSRGLAGEGRREQVF. The CDR3 nucleotides read TGTGCCAACAGCAGGGGACTAGCGGGAGAGGGTCGGCGCGAGCAGGTCTTC. The full variable domain, completed using reference TRBV11-2 and TRBJ2-1, is EAGVAQSPRYKIIEKRQSVAFWCNPISGHATLYWYQQILGQGPKLLIQFQNNGVVDDSQLPKDRFSAERLKGVDSTLKIQPAKLEDSAVYLCANSRGLAGEGRREQVFGPGTRLTVL.

Remarks on this clonotype: A read error is likely, as this CDR3 ends without the conserved phenylalanine or tryptophan. V and J are TRBV28 and TRBJ2-3; D perhaps matches TRBD1 (6 bases). This CDR3 spans 13 amino acids. The ends were cut back, 6 bases at V and 1 base at J, with 8 bases in the middle. The germline V gene encodes CDR1 MDHEN and CDR2 SYDVKM. Written as DNA, the CDR3 is TGTGCCAGCAGCTACAGGGGCACAGATACGCAGTATCCT. Translation: CASSYRGTDTQYP.

Worth noting for this clonotype: This may come from a read error, since a much larger clone is one base off. The chain couples TRBV20-1 to TRBJ2-2; a weak D match, TRBD2 (5 bases). Germline V lookup: CDR1 DFQATT, CDR2 SNEGSKA (reference sequence). The V gene lost 7 bases and the J gene lost 2 bases, with 11 bases spanning the gap. The CDR3 is 13 residues long. As DNA, the CDR3 is TGCAGTGATAGTAGCGTAAACACCGGGGAGCTGTTTTTT. Translating it yields CSDSSVNTGELFF.

A note on this clonotype: A junction end diverges from the germline sequence, so it may reflect a read error. V usage is TRBV12-3 or TRBV12-4 and J usage is TRBJ2-3, with 8 bases that match TRBD2. This CDR3 contains 15 residues. CDR3 DNA: TGTGCCGGCAGTTTATCCGGGAGGGGCACAGATACGCACTATTTT. It translates to CAGSLSGRGTDTHYF.

A note on this clonotype: This could be a read error, since a much larger clone is one nucleotide away. This chain links TRBV6-5 with TRBJ1-6; the D is unclear. CDR3 length: 13 residues. Germline V gene sequence: CDR1 MNHEY, CDR2 SVGAGI. CDR3 DNA: TGTGCCAGCAGTTCCGGGATTGGTTCACCCCTCAACTTT. Protein: CASSSGIGSPLNF.